This TCR beta chain was identified during a study of T cells in Graves' hyperthyroidism and ophthalmopathy. Study observations and caveats: The model predicted ophthalmopathy a median around 6.5 months before onset.

CDR1 and CDR2 (germline): DFQATT, SNEGSKA (reference sequence). The CDR3 contains 13 residues. The ends were cut back, 4 bases at V and 7 bases at J, with 11 bases in the middle. At least ten counts were recorded for this clonotype. Its antigen is not known. The study enrolled patients aged 18 to 65 with newly diagnosed hyperthyroidism of under 2 months' duration. RNA transcripts provided the source from which TCR beta CDR3 regions were amplified. The HTBI primer set drove a first-round RT-PCR of the TCR CDR3. TCRdb re-called the multiplex PCR reads with MiXCR, one entry per CDR3 protein. In the table there are a few hundred thousand distinct CDR3 sequences, 46% of which are singletons.

Sample: peripheral blood or thyroid tissue (not recorded which). V is TRBV20-1 and J is TRBJ1-6, with a tentative D call TRBD1 (6 bases). The receptor comes from a woman aged 18-30 years with Graves' hyperthyroidism. Written as DNA, the CDR3 is TGCAGTGCTAACAGGGATCAGAATTCACCCCTCCACTTT. Residues: CSANRDQNSPLHF.